A few counts support the clone carrying this T cell receptor beta chain. What it binds is unknown. MiXCR was run by TCRdb on the reads, yielding one entry per CDR3 protein. The table shows 750,000 to 900,000 distinct CDR3 sequences, with 25% to 30% occurring only once. This specimen comes from a study of T cell repertoires in cytomegalovirus infection. Germline V gene sequence: CDR1 SGHNT, CDR2 YYREEE (reference sequence). V gave up 1 base and J gave up 3 bases; unmatched junction bases: 3. The CDR3 has 15 amino acids. This sequence joins TRBV5-4 and TRBJ2-5, with 10 bases matching TRBD1. The sample consisted of cultured CD8+ T cells from PBMCs, taken from culture after CMV antigen stimulation. This clonotype originated in a human donor in good health (CMV status not recorded). Some clones in this sample may be carry-over from other donors' samples. The CDR3 DNA follows: TGTGCCAGCAGCTTGTACGGACAGGGGGAAGAGACCCAGTACTTC. This encodes CASSLYGQGEETQYF.